This is a list of T cell receptor beta chains from one sample in a study of T cell responses to AZD1222 COVID-19 vaccine. The table came from immunoSEQ multiplex PCR; TCRdb's copy has only in-frame clones and leaves some out. Counted here are over 120,000 clones, 92% occurring once; the ten biggest clones make up around 3.5%. Sequencing used peripheral blood, obtained 28 days after the second AZD1222 dose. These receptors were taken from an adult who received the AZD1222 COVID-19 vaccine. The conserved cysteine and the conserved F or W are not part of the CDR3 here. The order of the fields is CDR3 length, V gene, CDR3 protein.

10 TRBV28 ASKYNGGGYT
11 TRBV6-5 ASTAEWGRTQY
9 TRBV9 ASSAWDGYT
14 TRBV5-1 ASSLAQRSSYNEQF
14 TRBV4-2 ASSQVSTGLPGELF
9 TRBV12-3/TRBV12-4 ASRNTGELF
11 TRBV5-8 ASSLGGDRGYT
13 TRBV5-4 ASSGGATGAGEQY
14 TRBV19 ASSTPRGRDSYEQY
10 TRBV3-1/TRBV3-2 ASSQRAGEHF
11 TRBV2 ASSGTVGYGYT
11 TRBV28 ASKATYVYEQY
11 TRBV10-1 ASSAQGGTEAF
11 TRBV19 ASSMPSGTEAF
15 TRBV7-9 ASSSGGAGSSYNEQF
12 TRBV7-9 ASSLATSDQPQH
11 TRBV5-1 ASSLPEANEQF
12 TRBV5-4 ASSLYGEGEKLF
12 TRBV18 ASSPPGGNQPQH
11 TRBV27 ASSGTGDYGYT
11 TRBV2 ASNERTGHEQY
12 TRBV19 ASSIGNRVNEQY
11 TRBV24-1 ATSGPAVHEQF
14 TRBV21-1 ASSKNPGQGHQPQH
19 TRBV10-3 AIRTATGLAGGDSSTDTQY
10 TRBV20-1 SASLGGHTIY
11 TRBV13 ASSRGDTDTQY
12 TRBV28 ASSSLAGDREQY
13 TRBV14 ASMERTGVGDTQY
10 TRBV28 AGNRGGGGYT
10 TRBV5-1 ASSGTGHEQY
13 TRBV13 ASSSTGTADYGYT
13 TRBV2 ASSPTSGMSYEQY
11 TRBV7-8 ASSLAWRNTIY
10 TRBV2 ASSEAREEQF
13 TRBV28 ASSSRGHPGNTIY
11 TRBV12-3/TRBV12-4 ASSFRSNQPQH
8 TRBV19 ASSPTEQY
13 TRBV28 ASGKRGGVGETQY
12 TRBV6-2/TRBV6-3 ASSSTGPTQPQH
13 TRBV16 ASSHAGGTNYGYT
12 TRBV6-1 ASSEARGRYGYT
11 TRBV5-5 ASSKADEYGYT
11 TRBV6-5 ASSLGQGTEAF
11 TRBV18 ASSPLDGEKLF
15 TRBV3-1/TRBV3-2 ASSPFLLGYGTDTQY
13 TRBV6-5 ASSPRGRVAYGYT
16 TRBV28 ASSLPGLAEKVEETQY
13 TRBV23-1 ASSQRQGGEETQY
12 TRBV2 ASSKQGINEKLF
12 TRBV9 ASSEGPKNNEQF
14 TRBV23-1 ASSQGASGGPGELF
12 TRBV11-2 ASSMGTALNEQF